These T cell receptor beta chains were read from a single sample in a study of blood T cell repertoires in COVID-19. Here immunoSEQ multiplex PCR was the method, and the copy in TCRdb shows in-frame clones only, minus some. The sample shows around 290,000 clones, around 90% of them seen only once. The sample was PBMCs or T cells enriched from blood (not recorded which). The source is a middle-aged woman who had recovered from COVID-19. The CDR3 runs from the conserved cysteine through the conserved F or W. D genes are given only for firm matches. Only part of the rows carry a size: once, few, many, or a class if the clone is expanded.

size	D	V	J	CDR3	DNA
once	NA	TRBV6-2/TRBV6-3	TRBJ2-7	CASSPKGGAGYEQYF	TGTGCCAGCAGTCCGAAGGGGGGGGCCGGATACGAGCAGTACTTC
NA	NA	TRBV4-1	TRBJ1-4	CASSQEGLFNEKLFF	TGCGCCAGCAGCCAGGAAGGACTGTTTAATGAAAAACTGTTTTTT
NA	NA	TRBV5-1	TRBJ2-2	CASRETLGTGELFF	TGCGCCAGCAGGGAGACCCTGGGCACCGGGGAGCTGTTTTTT
NA	TRBD2	TRBV27	TRBJ2-2	CASRPGLAAGELFF	TGTGCCAGCAGGCCGGGACTAGCTGCCGGGGAGCTGTTTTTT
NA	TRBD1	TRBV4-2	TRBJ2-4	CASSQGTGLAKNIQYF	TGTGCCAGCAGCCAGGGGACAGGGCTAGCCAAAAACATTCAGTACTTC
NA	NA	TRBV11-2	TRBJ2-1	CASSFFASANSYNEQFF	TGTGCCAGCAGCTTTTTCGCCAGCGCAAACTCCTACAATGAGCAGTTCTTC
NA	NA	TRBV20-1	TRBJ2-3	CSASPWGLTQYF	TGCAGTGCTAGTCCCTGGGGACTGACGCAGTATTTT
NA	TRBD2	TRBV19	TRBJ2-3	CASSAPGTNTDTQYF	TGTGCCAGTAGTGCGCCCGGGACTAACACAGATACGCAGTATTTT
NA	NA	TRBV5-5	TRBJ1-3	CASSSGFSGNTIYF	TGTGCCAGCAGCTCAGGGTTCTCTGGAAACACCATATATTTT
NA	TRBD1	TRBV5-4	TRBJ2-1	CASSRSGQGRNEQFF	TGTGCCAGCAGCCGGTCGGGACAGGGACGAAATGAGCAGTTCTTC
NA	TRBD1	TRBV7-2	TRBJ2-2	CASSLKRDSANTGELFF	TGTGCCAGCAGCCTAAAACGGGACAGTGCGAACACCGGGGAGCTGTTTTTT
once	NA	TRBV7-2	TRBJ2-3	CASSQDRTSDTQYF	TGTGCCAGCAGCCAAGACAGGACTTCAGATACGCAGTATTTT
NA	NA	TRBV5-8	TRBJ1-6	CASSDYGLGNSPLHF	TGTGCCAGCAGCGATTACGGACTGGGAAATTCACCCCTCCACTTT
NA	NA	TRBV13	TRBJ1-4	CASSFDRQNEKLFF	TGTGCCAGCAGCTTCGACAGACAAAATGAAAAACTGTTTTTT
NA	TRBD2	TRBV18	TRBJ2-1	CASSRLAGDNEQFF	TGTGCCAGCTCACGCCTAGCGGGGGACAATGAGCAGTTCTTC
NA	TRBD1	TRBV7-6	TRBJ2-1	CASSIGQVNEQFF	TGTGCCAGCAGCATTGGACAGGTCAATGAGCAGTTCTTC
NA	NA	TRBV6-5	TRBJ2-5	CASLGLARETQYF	TGTGCCAGCCTTGGACTGGCTCGGGAGACCCAGTACTTC
once	TRBD2	TRBV11-2	TRBJ2-7	CASNPGLAGGLSSYEQYF	TGTGCCAGCAATCCCGGACTAGCGGGGGGATTAAGCTCCTACGAGCAGTACTTC
NA	NA	TRBV10-1	TRBJ2-2	CASSKTGMGAGELFF	TGCGCCAGCAGCAAAACAGGGATGGGGGCCGGGGAGCTGTTTTTT
NA	NA	TRBV5-6	TRBJ2-7	CASSGGGPVNEQYF	TGTGCCAGCAGCGGTGGGGGCCCCGTCAACGAGCAGTACTTC
NA	NA	TRBV4-1	TRBJ2-3	CASSQDVGARDTQYF	TGCGCCAGCAGCCAAGATGTGGGGGCCCGGGATACGCAGTATTTT
NA	NA	TRBV6-5	TRBJ2-7	CASSYSVGRSYEQYF	TGTGCCAGCAGTTACTCCGTGGGTAGGAGCTACGAGCAGTACTTC
NA	TRBD2	TRBV4-3	TRBJ2-2	CASSRLAGDEDGELFF	TGCGCCAGCAGCCGACTAGCGGGAGATGAAGACGGGGAGCTGTTTTTT
once	TRBD1	TRBV7-9	TRBJ1-5	CASSLMGQSNQPQHF	TGTGCCAGCAGCTTAATGGGACAGAGCAATCAGCCCCAGCATTTT
NA	NA	TRBV9	TRBJ1-1	CASSAGGMMNTEAFF	TGTGCCAGCAGCGCCGGGGGTATGATGAACACTGAAGCTTTCTTT
NA	TRBD1	TRBV19	TRBJ1-2	CASSPGQSGGYTF	TGTGCCAGTAGTCCGGGACAGTCGGGAGGCTACACCTTC
NA	NA	TRBV4-2	TRBJ2-3	CASSPRAEGGDTQYF	TGTGCCAGCAGCCCTCGAGCGGAGGGCGGAGATACGCAGTATTTT
once	TRBD1	TRBV30	TRBJ1-2	CAWDPTGGFYGYTF	TGTGCCTGGGACCCGACAGGGGGGTTCTATGGCTACACCTTC
NA	TRBD2	TRBV7-2	TRBJ2-3	CASSLTGGLAISTDTQYF	TGTGCCAGCAGCTTAACGGGGGGACTAGCGATAAGCACAGATACGCAGTATTTT
NA	TRBD1	TRBV5-1	TRBJ2-7	CASSGRQGGYEQYF	TGCGCCAGCAGCGGACGACAGGGGGGTTACGAGCAGTACTTC
NA	NA	TRBV4-1	TRBJ1-2	CASSLMSREAGGYGYTF	TGCGCCAGCAGCCTAATGAGTCGGGAGGCCGGAGGCTATGGCTACACCTTC
NA	NA	TRBV30	TRBJ1-5	CAWSVKGVSNQPQHF	TGTGCCTGGAGTGTAAAAGGGGTTAGCAATCAGCCCCAGCATTTT
few	NA	TRBV4-3	TRBJ2-7	CASSQEEYDEQYF	TGCGCCAGCAGCCAAGAGGAGTACGACGAGCAGTACTTC
few	NA	TRBV4-3	TRBJ2-1	CASSQHSNPYNEQFF	TGCGCCAGCAGCCAACACAGCAATCCCTACAATGAGCAGTTCTTC
NA	TRBD2	TRBV6-5	TRBJ2-3	CASSYLAGVGTDTQYF	TGTGCCAGCAGTTACCTAGCGGGAGTGGGCACAGATACGCAGTATTTT
once	NA	TRBV11-3	TRBJ2-3	CASSQGELTDTQYF	TGTGCCAGCAGCCAGGGTGAACTAACAGATACGCAGTATTTT